These 5 T cell receptor beta chains came from one sample sequenced in a study of cytomegalovirus exposure and HLA in healthy donors. The study ran its PCR with 60 Vbeta and 13 Jbeta primers. Produced via immunoSEQ multiplex PCR; TCRdb's table is partial and in-frame only. The table lists around 99,000 clones, roughly 80% of them singletons. Sequences were obtained from PBMCs. The source is a man between 50 and 59 years old in good health and CMV-seropositive.

This sequence joins TRBV9 and TRBJ2-2; D not certain. CDR1 and CDR2 (germline): SGDLS, YYNGEE. The length of the CDR3 is 14 residues. V gave up 3 bases and J gave up 0 bases, with 6 bases separating them. For the CDR3, the DNA is TGTGCCAGCAGCGGCGACTCGAACACCGGGGAGCTGTTTTTT. Protein product: CASSGDSNTGELFF.

The chain uses TRBV7-2 and TRBJ1-6, with no clear D. The V end was cut by 3 bases, the J end by 9 bases, with 12 bases between. This CDR3 contains 14 residues. The germline V gene has CDR1 SGHTA and CDR2 FQGNSA. The CDR3 region has the DNA TGTGCCAGCAGCTTTGGACTGGTTGGTTCACCCCTCCACTTT. It encodes CASSFGLVGSPLHF.

The chain recombines TRBV7-8 with TRBJ1-6; 7 bases line up with TRBD1. Per germline, CDR1 SGHVS and CDR2 FQNEAQ. The CDR3 is 14 amino acids. V gave up 5 bases and J gave up 7 bases; unmatched junction bases: 5. The CDR3 is CASSQQGRNSPLHF. The CDR3 nucleotides are TGTGCCAGCAGCCAACAGGGGAGGAATTCACCCCTCCACTTT.

The V and J genes are TRBV10-1 and TRBJ2-7; D is uncertain. Trimming stripped 5 bases from V and 0 bases from J, with 5 bases between. CDR3 length equals 12 residues. Germline loops: CDR1 WNHNN, CDR2 SYGVQD (reference sequence). CDR3 sequence (DNA): TGCGCCAGCAGTTACAGCTCCTACGAGCAGTACTTC. Its translation is CASSYSSYEQYF.

This clone occurred once. The chain carries TRBV6-5 and TRBJ1-3; TRBD1 is a possible D gene (5 bases). Germline V gene sequence: CDR1 MNHEY, CDR2 SVGAGI. This CDR3 has 13 amino acids. V shed 4 bases and J shed 5 bases, with 9 bases lying between them. CDR3 region: CASSSQGRNTIYF. In nucleotides, the CDR3 is TGTGCCAGCAGTTCCCAGGGTAGAAACACCATATATTTT.